These 4 T cell receptor beta chains came from one sample sequenced in a study of identical twins. TCRdb re-analysed the 5' RACE reads in MiXCR, keeping a single row per CDR3 protein. The table includes 1.5 million to 2 million distinct CDR3 sequences, under 35% detected once. Material: cord blood. The receptors were gathered from a newborn girl in good health.

This clonotype was detected a few times. The chain joins TRBV10-3 to TRBJ2-1, with 14 bases that match TRBD2. V was pared by 6 bases and J by 5 bases, with 3 bases of the junction left unmatched. Looked up from germline, CDR1 is ENHRY and CDR2 is SYGVKD. This CDR3 has 15 residues. As DNA, the CDR3 is TGTGCCATCAGGCCGGGACTAGCGGGGGACAATGAGCAGTTCTTC. As protein: CAIRPGLAGDNEQFF.

This clonotype has just a few counts. The chain uses TRBV10-3 and TRBJ2-1; D tentatively reads TRBD1 or TRBD2 (5 bases each). CDR1 is ENHRY, CDR2 SYGVKD, per germline. The CDR3 consists of 13 residues. V gave up 8 bases and J gave up 2 bases, with 10 bases separating them. The chain's CDR3 is CAIGTGTYNEQFF. For the CDR3, the DNA is TGTGCCATCGGGACGGGCACCTACAATGAGCAGTTCTTC.

Turning to this clonotype: A junction boundary mismatches the germline segment, possibly from a read error. The V and J genes are TRBV18 and TRBJ1-4, with D possibly matching TRBD1 (6 bases). Looked up from germline, CDR1 is KGHSH and CDR2 is LQKENI. The CDR3 runs to 16 residues. The CDR3: CASSPPRGATNEKPFF. CDR3 in DNA: TGTGCCAGCTCACCGCCTCGGGGGGCAACTAATGAAAAACCGTTTTTT.

This chain connects TRBV30 to TRBJ2-3; 10 bases agree with TRBD2. The CDR3 runs to 15 residues. The V gene end was trimmed by 2 bases and the J gene end by 3 bases; junction bases not matched to a gene: 5. Looked up from germline, CDR1 is GTSNPN and CDR2 is SVGIG (reference sequence). CDR3 region: CAWSQGLATTDTQYF. The CDR3 bases are TGTGCCTGGAGTCAGGGACTAGCGACGACAGATACGCAGTATTTT.